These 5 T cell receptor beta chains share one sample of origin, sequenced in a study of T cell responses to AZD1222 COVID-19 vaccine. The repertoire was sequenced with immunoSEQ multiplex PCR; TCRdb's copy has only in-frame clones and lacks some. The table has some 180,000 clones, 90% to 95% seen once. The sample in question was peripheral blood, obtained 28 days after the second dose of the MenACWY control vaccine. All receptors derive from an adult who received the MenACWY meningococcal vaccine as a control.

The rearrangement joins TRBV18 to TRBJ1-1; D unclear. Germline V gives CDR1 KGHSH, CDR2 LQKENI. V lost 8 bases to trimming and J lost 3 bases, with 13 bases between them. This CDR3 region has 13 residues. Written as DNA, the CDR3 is TGTGCCAGCCATGAAAATTGGCACACTGAAGCTTTCTTT. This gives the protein CASHENWHTEAFF.

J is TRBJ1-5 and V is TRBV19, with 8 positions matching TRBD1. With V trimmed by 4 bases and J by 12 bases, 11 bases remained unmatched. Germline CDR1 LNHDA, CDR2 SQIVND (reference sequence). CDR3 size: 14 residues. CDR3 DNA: TGTGCCAGTAGTACCCGGACAGGGTTGGGGGACCAGCATTTT. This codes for CASSTRTGLGDQHF.

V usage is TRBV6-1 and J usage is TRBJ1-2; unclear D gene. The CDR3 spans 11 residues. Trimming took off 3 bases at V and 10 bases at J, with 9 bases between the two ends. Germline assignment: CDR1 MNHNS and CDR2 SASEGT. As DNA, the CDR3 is TGTGCCAGCAGTGACGTCCGGCTCTACACCTTC. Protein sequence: CASSDVRLYTF.

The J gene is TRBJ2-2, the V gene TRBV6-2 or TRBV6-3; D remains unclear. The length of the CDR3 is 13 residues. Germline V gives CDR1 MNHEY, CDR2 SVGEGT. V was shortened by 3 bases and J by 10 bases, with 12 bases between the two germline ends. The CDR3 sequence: CASSYEPKAELFF. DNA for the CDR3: TGTGCCAGCAGTTATGAGCCTAAAGCGGAGCTGTTTTTT.

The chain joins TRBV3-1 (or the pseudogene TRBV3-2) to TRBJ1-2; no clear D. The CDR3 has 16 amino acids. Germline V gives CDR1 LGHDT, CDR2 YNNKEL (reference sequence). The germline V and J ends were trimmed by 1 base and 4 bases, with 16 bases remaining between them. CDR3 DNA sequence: TGTGCCAGCAGCCAAGGGAGAAAAGCTCTAGGCTATGGCTACACCTTC. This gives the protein CASSQGRKALGYGYTF.